The 15 T cell receptor beta chains given below trace back to one sample, sequenced in a study of blood T cells in healthy people across ages. Primed by a sample-barcoded 5' primer and a J-beta primer mix, a second PCR proceeded for about 6 to 12 cycles. TCRdb re-called the 5' RACE reads with MiXCR, one entry per CDR3 protein. There are approximately 1.5 million distinct CDR3 sequences in the sample; roughly 43% occur only once, and around 4% lies in the top ten. The sequenced sample was blood. The origin of the receptors is a woman aged 18-29 years in good health.

This clonotype was observed a few times. V is TRBV20-1 and J is TRBJ1-2, with D perhaps matching TRBD1 (5 bases). CDR1 and CDR2 from the germline V gene are DFQATT and SNEGSKA (reference sequence). V gave up 6 bases and J gave up 7 bases, with 24 bases separating them. CDR3 length equals 15 residues. The CDR3 sequence is CSADPLGTQEGGYTF. CDR3 sequence (DNA): TGCAGTGCCGACCCTTTAGGGACTCAAGAAGGTGGCTACACCTTC.

The V and J genes are TRBV6-4 and TRBJ2-3; either TRBD1 or TRBD2 may fit D (5 bases each). Trimming shortened V by 8 bases and J by 2 bases, and 11 bases separated the two germline ends. This CDR3 spans 13 amino acids. The germline V gene encodes CDR1 MRHNA and CDR2 SNTAGT. As DNA, the CDR3 is TGTGCCAGCCGGGACGGCCCCACAGATACGCAGTATTTT. Protein product: CASRDGPTDTQYF.

This clonotype was seen more than once but under ten times. In DNA form, the CDR3 reads TGCAGCGTTGACCTGGGAGGGTTAGATGGCTACACCTTC. It yields the protein CSVDLGGLDGYTF. The chain employs TRBV29-1 and TRBJ1-2; D is unresolved. Trimming took off 3 bases at V and 6 bases at J, with 14 bases between the two ends. This CDR3 has 13 amino acids. From germline, CDR1 is SQVTM and CDR2 ANQGSEA.

This clonotype was recorded a few times. This rearrangement joins TRBV20-1 to TRBJ2-7, with 9 bases matching TRBD1. V lost 1 base, J lost 0 bases, and 7 bases stayed unmatched. From germline, CDR1 is DFQATT and CDR2 SNEGSKA (reference sequence). There are 16 residues in the CDR3. The CDR3 loop reads CSARATQGAYSYEQYF. Here the CDR3 DNA reads TGCAGTGCTAGAGCCACACAGGGGGCTTACTCCTACGAGCAGTACTTC.

This clonotype was counted between two and nine times. The rearrangement uses TRBV20-1 and TRBJ2-5; D gene ambiguous. Trimming took 3 bases from V and 5 from J, leaving 16 bases between them. CDR3 length: 14 amino acids. Germline CDR1 and CDR2: DFQATT and SNEGSKA (reference sequence). CDR3 loop: CSARESVGRETQYF. The CDR3 nucleotides read TGCAGTGCTAGGGAAAGCGTGGGCAGGGAGACCCAGTACTTC.

This chain joins TRBV20-1 and TRBJ2-1, with D maybe TRBD2 (6 bases). V was pared by 1 base and J by 5 bases, with 12 bases between. The CDR3 consists of 14 residues. Per the germline V gene, CDR1 is DFQATT and CDR2 is SNEGSKA (reference sequence). In DNA, the CDR3 is TGCAGTGCTAGAGCCCCGACTAGTGACAATGAGCAGTTCTTC. Translating it yields CSARAPTSDNEQFF.

As regards this clonotype: Sequence at one end of the junction differs from germline and may be a read error. V is TRBV7-9 and J is TRBJ2-3; possibly TRBD2 for D (5 bases). The CDR3 extends over 13 amino acids. Germline V lookup: CDR1 SEHNR, CDR2 FQNEAQ (reference sequence). In DNA form, the CDR3 reads TGTGCCGGCAGCTTAGAGGGTACAGATACGCAGTATTTT. Residues: CAGSLEGTDTQYF.

This clonotype was counted between two and nine times. The CDR3 sequence is CASSLPPPQSREYF. The CDR3 nucleotides read TGCGCCAGCAGCTTACCTCCCCCACAGTCACGGGAGTACTTC. The V and J genes are TRBV5-1 and TRBJ2-4; D is ambiguous. Germline lookup yields CDR1 SGHRS and CDR2 YFSETQ. Trimming stripped 2 bases from V and 14 bases from J, with 20 bases between. The CDR3 length is 14 residues.

The V call is TRBV9, the J call TRBJ2-7, with TRBD1 matching over 8 bases. Trimming took 1 base from V and 1 from J; bases not matched to a gene: 4. Germline V CDR1 and CDR2: SGDLS, YYNGEE. The CDR3 loop spans 15 amino acids. This CDR3 reads CASSVSGTGSYEQYF. For the CDR3, the DNA is TGTGCCAGCAGCGTATCTGGGACAGGTTCCTACGAGCAGTACTTC.

This chain connects TRBV10-3 to TRBJ1-1; 8 bases agree with TRBD1. This CDR3 spans 15 amino acids. V shed 2 bases, J shed 6 bases, and the junction held 8 bases outside the gene matches. The germline gives CDR1 ENHRY, CDR2 SYGVKD. CDR3 DNA: TGTGCCATCAGTGAGCCGACCAGGGACAGGTCTGAAGCTTTCTTT. Its protein product is CAISEPTRDRSEAFF.

Comments on this clonotype: Germline is not matched at one junction end, which may reflect a read error. The V call is TRBV29-1, the J call TRBJ2-3; possibly TRBD2 for D (6 bases). Germline lookup yields CDR1 SQVTM and CDR2 ANQGSEA. The CDR3 sequence is 13 residues long. The CDR3 reads CSVEGRYTDTQCF. Written as DNA, the CDR3 is TGCAGCGTCGAAGGGAGGTACACAGATACGCAGTGTTTT.

The chain employs TRBV20-1 and TRBJ2-1, with TRBD2 as a possible D gene (5 bases). In germline, CDR1 is DFQATT, CDR2 SNEGSKA (reference sequence). CDR3 length: 14 residues. V was trimmed by 5 bases and J by 8 bases, leaving 19 bases between them. The CDR3 sequence: CSAPERTGFDEQFF. DNA of the CDR3: TGCAGTGCTCCCGAGAGGACGGGATTCGATGAGCAGTTCTTC.

This clonotype has at least ten counts. The chain links TRBV7-2 to TRBJ1-5, with 7 bases fitting TRBD1. V lost 4 bases, J lost 0 bases, and 3 bases stayed unmatched. There are 15 residues in the CDR3. From germline, CDR1 is SGHTA and CDR2 FQGNSA. In DNA, the CDR3 is TGTGCCAGCAGCTCGGGACAGTATAGCAATCAGCCCCAGCATTTT. Translation: CASSSGQYSNQPQHF.

The CDR3 spells CASSTDRGVYNEQFF. CDR3 DNA sequence: TGTGCCAGCAGTACCGACAGGGGGGTCTACAATGAGCAGTTCTTC. The gene calls are TRBV6-5 and TRBJ2-1; 9 nucleotides match TRBD1. This CDR3 contains 15 residues. Germline CDR1 and CDR2: MNHEY and SVGAGI. Trimming at V came to 5 bases and at J to 3 bases, leaving 5 bases not matched to a gene.

This clonotype was counted only a few times. The chain couples TRBV4-1 to TRBJ1-2, with unresolved D. V shed 5 bases and J shed 4 bases, with 17 bases lying between them. Germline lookup yields CDR1 MGHRA and CDR2 YSYEKL. The length of the CDR3 is 15 residues. Here the CDR3 DNA reads TGCGCCAGCAGCTACCAAGCGGGTGTAGGCTATGGCTACACCTTC. The encoded protein is CASSYQAGVGYGYTF.